These 19 T cell receptor beta chains were all obtained from the same sample, sequenced in a study of blood T cell repertoires in COVID-19. Some clones are missing from TCRdb's copy, which holds only in-frame ones; the method was immunoSEQ multiplex PCR. The table records some 250,000 clones, approximately 85% of them present only once. The sample consisted of PBMCs or T cells enriched from blood (not recorded which). These receptors were collected from a woman aged 45-59 years who had recovered from COVID-19.

This sequence joins TRBV5-1 and TRBJ1-5; D call uncertain. Germline assignment: CDR1 SGHRS and CDR2 YFSETQ. V lost 0 bases to trimming and J lost 4 bases, with 11 bases between them. The CDR3 sequence is 15 residues long. CDR3: CASSLDSASNQPQHF. The CDR3 DNA sequence: TGCGCCAGCAGCTTGGACAGTGCGTCTAATCAGCCCCAGCATTTT.

As to this clone: The conserved phenylalanine or tryptophan normally closing the CDR3 is absent here, so this likely arose from a read error. Because the CDR3's place on the DNA is in doubt, the DNA is left out and the CDR3 is given as listed by TCRdb. The chain employs TRBV23-1 and TRBJ1-4; TRBD1 was called by the table and not checked on the DNA. TRBV23-1 is placed among ORFs of uncertain function. Inclusive of both ends, the CDR3 amounts to 9 amino acids. The CDR3 reads CASPRQVRA.

The gene calls are TRBV2 and TRBJ1-3; D may be TRBD1 (6 bases). V shed 9 bases and J shed 4 bases, with 13 bases lying between them. This CDR3 has 13 amino acids. The germline V gene encodes CDR1 SNHLY and CDR2 FYNNEI. CDR3 nucleotide sequence: TGTGCCAGAGGAACAGGGACGGGAAACACCATATATTTT. Translating it yields CARGTGTGNTIYF.

This clone was seen just once. The chain couples TRBV5-1 to TRBJ1-1; 10 bases agree with TRBD1. V trimming: 7 bases; J trimming: 5 bases; junction bases outside the gene matches: 14. Germline CDR1 SGHRS, CDR2 YFSETQ. The CDR3 extends over 16 amino acids. The CDR3 reads CASRPQIGQGGTEAFF. In nucleotides, the CDR3 is TGCGCCAGCCGTCCGCAAATCGGACAGGGGGGGACTGAAGCTTTCTTT.

The chain is built from TRBV5-1 and TRBJ2-7; 10 bases align to TRBD2. Germline CDR1 and CDR2: SGHRS and YFSETQ. CDR3 length: 15 amino acids. After removal of 4 bases from V and 2 bases from J, the junction contained 6 bases not matched to a gene. CDR3 sequence: CASSDPSGSTYEQYF. Here the CDR3 DNA reads TGCGCCAGCAGCGACCCTAGCGGGAGTACCTACGAGCAGTACTTC. Full variable domain (rest looked up from reference TRBV5-1 and TRBJ2-7): KAGVTQTPRYLIKTRGQQVTLSCSPISGHRSVSWYQQTPGQGLQFLFEYFSETQRNKGNFPGRFSGRQFSNSRSEMNVSTLELGDSALYLCASSDPSGSTYEQYFGPGTRLTVT.

This clone appeared a single time. V and J are TRBV7-3 and TRBJ2-2; 7 bases line up with TRBD2. With V trimmed by 1 base and J by 4 bases, 6 bases remained unmatched. The CDR3 runs to 16 residues. CDR1 is SGHTA, CDR2 FQGTGA, per germline. CDR3: CASSLRAGVGTGELFF. CDR3 sequence (DNA): TGTGCCAGCAGCTTAAGGGCGGGAGTTGGCACCGGGGAGCTGTTTTTT.

J is TRBJ2-1 and V is TRBV28; TRBD1 is a possible D gene (5 bases). Germline V lookup: CDR1 MDHEN, CDR2 SYDVKM. The CDR3 is made up of 15 amino acids. Trimming removed 5 bases at V and 5 bases at J, with 16 bases between. Here the CDR3 reads CASSQQDLKDNEQFF. In nucleotides, the CDR3 is TGTGCCAGCAGTCAACAGGACCTGAAAGACAATGAGCAGTTCTTC. Together with reference TRBV28 and TRBJ2-1, the CDR3 gives the full variable domain: DVKVTQSSRYLVKRTGEKVFLECVQDMDHENMFWYRQDPGLGLRLIYFSYDVKMKEKGDIPEGYSVSREKKERFSLILESASTNQTSMYLCASSQQDLKDNEQFFGPGTRLTVL.

V and J are TRBV27 and TRBJ2-3, with 11 bases matching TRBD1. The CDR3 loop spans 16 amino acids. V lost 4 bases and J lost 4; bases outside the gene matches: 7. CDR1 is MNHEY, CDR2 SMNVEV, per germline (reference sequence). Here the CDR3 reads CASSSPGTGGSDTQYF. CDR3 nucleotide sequence: TGTGCCAGCAGTTCCCCCGGGACAGGGGGATCAGATACGCAGTATTTT.

CDR3 bases: TGCGCCAGCAGCTTGGGGACATACTTCTCTGGGGCCAACGTCCTGACTTTC. It codes for CASSLGTYFSGANVLTF. V and J are TRBV5-1 and TRBJ2-6; a weak D match, TRBD1 (5 bases). The CDR3 spans 17 residues. Germline-derived CDR1 and CDR2 are SGHRS and YFSETQ. V was pared by 0 bases and J by 0 bases, with 10 bases between.

This sequence joins TRBV7-2 and TRBJ1-1; 7 positions match TRBD1. Germline V gene sequence: CDR1 SGHTA, CDR2 FQGNSA. This CDR3 contains 16 residues. The V gene end was trimmed by 1 base and the J gene end by 2 bases; junction bases not matched to a gene: 7. The CDR3 DNA follows: TGTGCCAGCAGCTTAGGCGCGAGGGGGCGAAACACTGAAGCTTTCTTT. It yields the protein CASSLGARGRNTEAFF.

This sequence joins TRBV10-3 and TRBJ2-2; weak D call: TRBD2 (5 bases). This CDR3 has 15 amino acids. Germline values: CDR1 ENHRY, CDR2 SYGVKD. V dropped 0 bases and J dropped 0 bases, with 5 bases sitting between them. Here the CDR3 reads CAISESDSNTGELFF. CDR3 DNA sequence: TGTGCCATCAGTGAGTCGGACTCGAACACCGGGGAGCTGTTTTTT.

The sample holds a few counts of this clone. The chain is built from TRBV5-1 and TRBJ2-1; TRBD2 matches at 9 bases. CDR1 is SGHRS and CDR2 is YFSETQ in the germline V gene. Germline trimming cut 6 bases from V and 3 bases from J; bases unmatched to any gene: 7. The CDR3 runs 15 residues. The CDR3 region has the DNA TGCGCCAGCAATACCGATAGCGGGAGCTACAATGAGCAGTTCTTC. Translating gives CASNTDSGSYNEQFF.

The V call is TRBV5-1, the J call TRBJ2-3; the D is unclear. CDR1 and CDR2 from the germline V gene are SGHRS and YFSETQ. V lost 0 bases to trimming and J lost 3 bases, with 5 bases between them. CDR3 length: 13 amino acids. The CDR3 DNA reads TGCGCCAGCAGCTTGGACGGGACAGATACGCAGTATTTT. The encoded protein is CASSLDGTDTQYF.

The V gene is TRBV24-1, the J gene TRBJ2-7; D perhaps matches TRBD2 (6 bases). The length of the CDR3 is 13 residues. Germline CDR1 is KGHDR and CDR2 is SFDVKD. The ends were cut back, 6 bases at V and 5 bases at J, with 13 bases in the middle. CDR3 sequence: CATSISGGNEQYF. The CDR3 DNA sequence: TGTGCCACCAGTATATCCGGGGGTAACGAGCAGTACTTC.

This chain links TRBV6-5 with TRBJ2-7; possible D gene TRBD1, 5 bases. The CDR3 sequence is 16 residues long. In germline, CDR1 is MNHEY, CDR2 SVGAGI. The V end lost 0 bases, the J end lost 0 bases, and 12 bases lay between the germline ends. CDR3 sequence (DNA): TGTGCCAGCAGTTACTCGGGGCAACTGAGCTCCTACGAGCAGTACTTC. Its protein is CASSYSGQLSSYEQYF.

This chain connects TRBV6-5 to TRBJ1-1, with a tentative D call TRBD1 (5 bases). Germline CDR1 and CDR2: MNHEY and SVGAGI. The CDR3 is made up of 15 amino acids. Trimming took 9 bases from V and 0 from J, leaving 17 bases between them. As DNA, the CDR3 is TGTGCCAGTCCCGCAGGGCAGGGCCTGAACACTGAAGCTTTCTTT. Protein product: CASPAGQGLNTEAFF.

The genes are TRBV7-8 and TRBJ2-2, with TRBD2 matching over 7 bases. CDR3 length equals 16 residues. CDR1 and CDR2 from the germline V gene are SGHVS and FQNEAQ. The V gene end was trimmed by 5 bases and the J gene end by 4 bases; junction bases not matched to a gene: 10. This chain's CDR3 is CASSRGAGVGTGELFF. The CDR3 DNA reads TGTGCCAGCAGCCGTGGGGCGGGAGTGGGCACCGGGGAGCTGTTTTTT.

This clone was seen just once. This chain uses TRBV29-1 with TRBJ2-4; maybe TRBD2 (5 bases). Germline CDR1 and CDR2: SQVTM and ANQGSEA. This CDR3 comprises 15 residues. V lost 3 bases and J lost 0, with 12 bases in between. The CDR3 DNA follows: TGCAGCGTTGATTACTCAGGACTAGCCAAAAACATTCAGTACTTC. Protein: CSVDYSGLAKNIQYF.

The J gene is TRBJ1-5, the V gene TRBV15, with 7 bases identical to TRBD1. J lost 2 bases, V lost 5 bases, and 6 bases had no gene match. The CDR3 extends over 15 amino acids. Germline-derived CDR1 and CDR2 are LNHNV and YYDKDF (reference sequence). The CDR3 DNA follows: TGTGCCACCAGCCGATCCCAGGGGGGCAATCAGCCCCAGCATTTT. Translating it yields CATSRSQGGNQPQHF.